The TCR beta chain under discussion was sequenced for a study of breast tumors, draining lymph nodes, adjacent tissues. Axillary draining lymph nodes of breast cancer patients supplied the node samples. TCRdb redid the calling of the multiplex PCR reads with MiXCR, one entry per CDR3 protein. The sample has over 130,000 distinct CDR3 sequences; over 25% are singletons. There are a few counts of this clonotype. The CDR3 contains 13 residues. The V gene lost 8 bases and the J gene lost 4 bases, with 13 bases spanning the gap. Per the germline V gene, CDR1 is KGHDR and CDR2 is SFDVKD. The clonotype was recovered from a female donor with breast cancer. Some clones in this sample may be carry-over from other donors' samples. V gene TRBV24-1 combines with J gene TRBJ1-1, with D perhaps matching TRBD1 (6 bases). The material sequenced was axillary lymph node tissue. CDR3 sequence (DNA): TGTGCCACCAAACAGGGTGGGGCCACTGAAGCTTTCTTT. This encodes CATKQGGATEAFF.